This TCR beta chain is drawn from a study of patients and donors after allogeneic stem cell transplantation (dated by TCRdb to the early 2020s). After removal of 4 bases from V and 3 bases from J, the junction retains 10 bases not matched to a gene. CDR1 LNHNV and CDR2 YYDKDF were looked up in the germline V gene (reference sequence). Spanning cysteine to phenylalanine, the CDR3 consists of 17 amino acids. Kept here is only the CDR3 DNA, which spans 51 bases and is read in frame from base 1. This clonotype was seen only a few times. No cognate antigen has been identified for it. Base qualities were left out, and no much larger clone turns up one base away. Library preparation used RT-PCR. The run used a NextSeq 550. TCRdb's own reprocessing of the public reads used fastp at Q25 and MiXCR and kept productive beta chains. When rows share a CDR3 protein, they turn into one entry using the most common DNA and genes. The sample yields 4,000 to 5,000 distinct CDR3 sequences; about 24% were counted once. The ten most abundant clones make up 15% to 20% of the sample.

This sequence originates from a human donor who was either an allogeneic HSCT recipient or a stem cell or donor lymphocyte infusion donor (not recorded which). It is not recorded whose cells these are; they may come from a transplant donor. The rearrangement joined TRBV15 to TRBJ1-5; the junction holds 9 bases that match TRBD1. The specimen was blood, either unsorted or a sorted T cell fraction (not recorded which). This receptor carries the CDR3 CATSTVQGARNNQPQHF. The nucleotide sequence is TGTGCCACCAGCACTGTACAGGGGGCGCGAAACAATCAGCCCCAGCATTTT.